This T cell receptor (beta chain) was obtained from a study of monozygotic twins with inflammatory bowel disease. The CDR3 loop spans 15 amino acids. Addition of UMIs with a 6-nucleotide sample barcode was achieved by template switching. TCRdb reworked the 5' RACE reads into one entry per CDR3 protein, no DNA. Across approximately 330,000 distinct CDR3 sequences, the top ten clones capture 2% to 2.5% of the sample. With regard to this clonotype: The antigen remains unidentified.

Broader study findings: Heterogeneous immunosuppressive treatment regimens may have introduced variability into patient repertoires. The authors could not tell different T cell subtypes apart. Compared with healthy co-twins, IBD patients showed reduced TCRbeta repertoire diversity by inverse Simpson.

Sequenced input: blood. The receptor's source is a human donor with ulcerative colitis or Crohn's disease, or a healthy co-twin of an affected twin (not recorded which). The J gene is TRBJ2-5, the V gene TRBV12-3 or TRBV12-4; TCRdb returns TRBD2, unconfirmable since there is no DNA. The CDR3 loop is CASTPGTSGVKTQYF.